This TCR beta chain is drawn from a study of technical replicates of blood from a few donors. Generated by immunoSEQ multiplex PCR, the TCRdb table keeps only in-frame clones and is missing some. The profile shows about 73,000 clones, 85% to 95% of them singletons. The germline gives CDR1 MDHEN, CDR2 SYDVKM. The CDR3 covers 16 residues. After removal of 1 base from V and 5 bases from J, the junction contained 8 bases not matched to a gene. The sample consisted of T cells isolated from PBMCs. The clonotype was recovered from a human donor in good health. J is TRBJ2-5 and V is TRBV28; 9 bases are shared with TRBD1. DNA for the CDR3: TGTGCCAGCAGTTTATTAGGGACAGGGTATGGGGAGACCCAGTACTTC. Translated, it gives CASSLLGTGYGETQYF.